The T cell receptor (beta chain) described here comes from a study of CD8+CD57+ T cells in acquired aplastic anemia (dated by TCRdb to 2016 to 2018). In the study overall: Extracted DNA from sorted CD4+ and CD8+ cells averaged approximately 3.4 ug, ranging from about 0.2 to 30 ug. CD8+CD57+ expansion was defined as frequency above the mean frequency observed in healthy subjects. General study outcomes and caveats: Over 25 CD8+ CDR3 sequences were found in both patients and controls but appeared to be highly expressed in patients and within the immunodominant clones of the patients. No significant difference in CD8+ Simpson's diversity was found between patients and healthy controls (P=0.060).

The patients picked for sequencing were ones in whom flow cytometry had shown an expansion of CD8+CD57+ cells. All patients had severe acquired aplastic anemia diagnosed by International Study of Aplastic Anemia and Agranulocytosis and Camitta criteria. At the time blood was sampled, none of the patients had received any therapy. In this study, sorted CD4+ and CD8+ T cells from the blood of healthy subjects and of severe aplastic anemia patients had their TCR repertoires deep-sequenced. Patients were enrolled in the USA under clinicaltrials.gov protocols 00001620, 01623167, 00001397, 00071045, 00081523 and 00961064. Ficoll-Paque density gradient centrifugation was used to isolate peripheral blood mononuclear cells. Before DNA extraction, CD4+ and CD8+ T cells were sorted by FACS or by magnetic beads. TCR beta VDJ combination and CDR3 sequence profiling used genomic DNA as the template. An Illumina HiSeq 2000 was used for TCR repertoire sequencing. Per the source publication's procedure: TRBV/TRBJ rearrangement plots, CDR3 size and DJ length profiles, and Simpson's diversity index were used to assess repertoires. The immunodominant clone was defined as the most abundant DNA sequence in deep sequencing data. CDR3 amino acid sequences were screened for sharing across subjects and were compared with published repertoires and the VDJdb database. TCRdb reran the public reads through fastp at Q25 and MiXCR, keeping productive beta chains. Rows are unified per CDR3 protein, each entry keeping the most common DNA and genes. The V and J calls, along with clone size, are taken from TCRdb and not from the paper's own processing. Recorded for this sample are around 130,000 distinct CDR3 sequences; over 55% of them occurred a single time. The top ten clonotypes cover 25% to 30% of the sample.

For this clonotype: Its antigen is unknown. Base qualities were left out, and no much larger clone turns up one base away.

CDR1 and CDR2, per the germline V gene (reference sequence), are DFQATT and SNEGSKA. The CDR3 spans 14 residues, from the cysteine through the phenylalanine. Of all the DNA, just the CDR3 is kept, 42 bases in frame from base 1. V is shortened by 4 bases, J by 5 bases, and the region joining them spans 17 bases. Material: sorted CD4+, CD8+, or CD8+CD57+ T cells (not recorded which) from PBMCs. This TCR derives from a human donor with aplastic anemia. The rearranged chain carries TRBV20-1 and TRBJ1-2, and TRBD1 may be the D gene, going by 6 matching bases. Here the CDR3 is given as CSAIGGGERYGYTF. The sequenced DNA: TGCAGTGCTATTGGGGGCGGAGAAAGATATGGCTACACCTTC.